A single sample is the source of the 32 T cell receptor beta chains below, sequenced in a study of memory CD4+ T cells and cytomegalovirus serostatus. Single viable CD3+CD4+CD8-CD45RO+ cells were sorted as the memory CD4+ T cells. Clones were sequenced by immunoSEQ multiplex PCR, and TCRdb holds only the in-frame ones, with some missing. Of about 45,000 clones in the sample, 78% are singletons; the top ten hold 0.75% to 1%. Sequencing used memory CD4+ T cells from blood. These receptors all stem from an adult in good health and CMV-seronegative.

The V gene is TRBV7-9, the J gene TRBJ2-1; D uncertain. CDR3 length: 15 residues. In germline, CDR1 is SEHNR, CDR2 FQNEAQ (reference sequence). V was trimmed by 6 bases and J by 7 bases, leaving 19 bases between them. CDR3: CASRPTATPGNEQFF. The CDR3 nucleotides are TGTGCCAGCAGACCTACGGCAACACCCGGGAATGAGCAGTTCTTC.

V is TRBV4-3 and J is TRBJ1-2, with a tentative D call TRBD1 (6 bases). The V end lost 0 bases, the J end lost 1 base, and 12 bases lay between the germline ends. The V gene's germline CDR1 is LGHNA and CDR2 YSLEER. This CDR3 has 16 residues. CDR3 region: CASSQDWGQNNYGYTF. The CDR3 region has the DNA TGCGCCAGCAGCCAAGATTGGGGACAAAATAACTATGGCTACACCTTC.

The chain links TRBV9 to TRBJ2-2, with 8 bases aligning to TRBD1. The V gene end was trimmed by 0 bases and the J gene end by 5 bases; junction bases not matched to a gene: 6. Germline values: CDR1 SGDLS, CDR2 YYNGEE. CDR3 length: 16 residues. Here the CDR3 DNA reads TGTGCCAGCAGCGTAGTTCAGGGGGCGGGTACCGGGGAGCTGTTTTTT. It is translated as CASSVVQGAGTGELFF.

The rearrangement joins TRBV30 to TRBJ1-5; D remains ambiguous. CDR3 length equals 13 residues. Germline V gives CDR1 GTSNPN, CDR2 SVGIG (reference sequence). V lost 1 base and J 9 bases, leaving 13 bases between the germline ends. CDR3 in amino acids: CAWSGDSWSPQHF. CDR3 DNA sequence: TGTGCCTGGAGTGGGGATAGTTGGTCGCCCCAGCATTTT.

Only one count was recorded for this clone. This rearrangement joins TRBV9 to TRBJ1-2, with D tentatively TRBD1 (6 bases). The CDR3 length is 16 residues. CDR1 is SGDLS and CDR2 is YYNGEE in the germline V gene. Trimming took off 2 bases at V and 2 bases at J, with 16 bases between the two ends. The CDR3, as DNA: TGTGCCAGCAGCGTGAGGGGGACATCTGACAACTATGGCTACACCTTC. Residues: CASSVRGTSDNYGYTF.

The V and J genes are TRBV28 and TRBJ1-2; tentative D call: TRBD1 (5 bases). The germline CDR1 and CDR2 sequences are MDHEN and SYDVKM. There are 15 residues in the CDR3. V was shortened by 2 bases and J by 5 bases, with 15 bases between the two germline ends. The DNA of the CDR3 is TGTGCCAGCAGTTTAGGGGGGACCGTCGGGTATGGCTACACCTTC. Protein: CASSLGGTVGYGYTF.

This clone was recorded only once. V usage is TRBV5-1 and J usage is TRBJ2-3; D is unresolved. CDR3 length: 14 amino acids. The V gene lost 3 bases and the J gene lost 4 bases, with 12 bases spanning the gap. Per the germline V gene, CDR1 is SGHRS and CDR2 is YFSETQ. The CDR3 DNA follows: TGCGCCAGCAGCTCCCCCCCACTTGCAGATACGCAGTATTTT. Translated: CASSSPPLADTQYF.

The V and J genes are TRBV20-1 and TRBJ1-4, with D possibly being TRBD1 (5 bases). CDR3 length: 11 amino acids. Trimming removed 0 bases at V and 13 bases at J, with 9 bases between. Per germline, CDR1 DFQATT and CDR2 SNEGSKA (reference sequence). CDR3 loop: CSARDHGGLFF. The CDR3 DNA reads as TGCAGTGCTAGAGACCACGGGGGACTGTTTTTT.

The chain is built from TRBV4-3 and TRBJ1-4; TRBD1 aligns across 10 bases. Germline V CDR1 and CDR2: LGHNA, YSLEER. This CDR3 spans 15 amino acids. J was trimmed by 7 bases and V by 1 base; bases with no gene match: 3. CDR3 residues: CASSQGDRGGEKLFF. DNA of the CDR3: TGCGCCAGCAGCCAAGGGGACAGGGGAGGTGAAAAACTGTTTTTT.

J is TRBJ1-1 and V is TRBV18; 7 bases align to TRBD1. V lost 5 bases, J lost 10 bases, and 10 bases stayed unmatched. The CDR3 is 13 residues long. Germline lookup yields CDR1 KGHSH and CDR2 LQKENI. The DNA of the CDR3 is TGTGCCAGCTCATTGCCCGACAGGGAAACAGCTTTCTTT. Residues: CASSLPDRETAFF.

This chain links TRBV7-2 with TRBJ2-7, with 8 nucleotides matching TRBD2. The V segment lost 5 bases and the J segment 5 bases; nucleotides outside the gene matches: 11. From germline, CDR1 is SGHTA and CDR2 FQGNSA. The CDR3 contains 15 residues. The CDR3 spells CASSPRVPAGDEQYF. CDR3 DNA: TGTGCCAGCAGCCCCCGCGTCCCAGCGGGGGACGAGCAGTACTTC.

V and J are TRBV10-3 and TRBJ2-1, with 11 bases matching TRBD2. Germline V gives CDR1 ENHRY, CDR2 SYGVKD. The CDR3 length is 16 residues. The J segment lost 2 bases and the V segment lost 0 bases, leaving 0 bases of the junction unmatched. The CDR3 region has the DNA TGTGCCATCAGTGAGTCACTAGCGGGGGCCTACAATGAGCAGTTCTTC. Translating it yields CAISESLAGAYNEQFF.

This chain joins TRBV4-3 and TRBJ2-3; the match to TRBD2 covers 9 bases. The J segment lost 4 bases and the V segment lost 5 bases, leaving 10 bases of the junction unmatched. CDR1 LGHNA and CDR2 YSLEER come from the germline V gene. This CDR3 comprises 16 residues. The CDR3 coding sequence is TGCGCCAGCAGCAAGGTGGGCGGGGGGGGATCAGATACGCAGTATTTT. This gives the protein CASSKVGGGGSDTQYF.

This clone was detected only a few times. V and J are TRBV7-9 and TRBJ2-2, with D possibly TRBD1 on 6 matching bases. The CDR3 consists of 13 residues. Trimming stripped 6 bases from V and 7 bases from J, with 12 bases between. CDR1 SEHNR and CDR2 FQNEAQ come from the germline V gene (reference sequence). The CDR3 spells CASSMTGIGELFF. Here the CDR3 DNA reads TGTGCCAGCAGTATGACAGGCATCGGGGAGCTGTTTTTT.

The chain has TRBV28 and TRBJ2-7; no clear D gene. The germline CDR1 and CDR2 sequences are MDHEN and SYDVKM. The V gene lost 6 bases and the J gene lost 2 bases, with 20 bases spanning the gap. CDR3 length equals 16 residues. The CDR3 sequence: CASSGHHTEAAYEQYF. CDR3 bases: TGTGCCAGCAGCGGTCACCACACAGAAGCAGCCTACGAGCAGTACTTC.

This chain connects TRBV29-1 to TRBJ2-3; D remains ambiguous. CDR1 is SQVTM, CDR2 ANQGSEA, per germline. The V end was cut by 1 base, the J end by 4 bases, with 12 bases between. The CDR3 is made up of 14 amino acids. The CDR3 DNA is TGCAGCGTTGAAGGGTCAGGAAATCCAGATACGCAGTATTTT. Protein product: CSVEGSGNPDTQYF.

This clone was recorded a few times. The chain uses TRBV28 and TRBJ1-2; TRBD1 agrees at 8 bases. The ends lost 5 bases at V and 3 bases at J; junction bases unmatched: 5. The CDR3 totals 14 residues. Germline-derived CDR1 and CDR2 are MDHEN and SYDVKM. CDR3 amino acids: CASSRTGSYYGYTF. The CDR3 bases are TGTGCCAGCAGTCGGACAGGGTCTTACTATGGCTACACCTTC.

This chain connects TRBV28 to TRBJ2-2; 7 bases are shared with TRBD2. The CDR3 contains 15 residues. V lost 3 bases and J lost 3; bases outside the gene matches: 4. Germline assignment: CDR1 MDHEN and CDR2 SYDVKM. The CDR3 DNA reads TGTGCCAGCAGTTTGTTAACTAGCGACACCGGGGAGCTGTTTTTT. It codes for CASSLLTSDTGELFF. The whole variable domain, filled in from reference TRBV28 and TRBJ2-2, reads DVKVTQSSRYLVKRTGEKVFLECVQDMDHENMFWYRQDPGLGLRLIYFSYDVKMKEKGDIPEGYSVSREKKERFSLILESASTNQTSMYLCASSLLTSDTGELFFGEGSRLTVL.

The CDR3 spells CASSLGGRNSPLHF. The CDR3 nucleotides are TGTGCCAGCAGCTTAGGGGGTCGTAATTCACCCCTCCACTTT. V is TRBV11-2 and J is TRBJ1-6; no definite D call. The CDR3 covers 14 residues. Trimming took 1 base from V and 6 from J, leaving 7 bases between them. CDR1 is SGHAT, CDR2 FQNNGV, per germline.

The chain uses TRBV2 and TRBJ2-6; 8 nucleotides align to TRBD1. There are 17 residues in the CDR3. J lost 1 base, V lost 4 bases, and 6 bases had no gene match. The germline gives CDR1 SNHLY, CDR2 FYNNEI. The CDR3 sequence is CASSGGQGPSGANVLTF. The CDR3 DNA reads TGTGCCAGCAGTGGCGGACAGGGCCCATCTGGGGCCAACGTCCTGACTTTC.

The gene calls are TRBV7-2 and TRBJ1-1, with 7 bases identical to TRBD1. V was clipped by 0 bases and J by 3 bases; unmatched bases: 4. CDR3 size: 15 residues. Germline V gives CDR1 SGHTA, CDR2 FQGNSA. In DNA, the CDR3 is TGTGCCAGCAGCTTAGCCCGGGACAGATACACTGAAGCTTTCTTT. Its translation is CASSLARDRYTEAFF.

The V gene is TRBV7-2, the J gene TRBJ2-4; 9 positions match TRBD2. This CDR3 is built from 13 residues. V lost 4 bases and J lost 9; bases outside the gene matches: 4. The V gene's germline CDR1 is SGHTA and CDR2 FQGNSA. CDR3 loop: CASSSAGGRIQYF. The CDR3 DNA reads TGTGCCAGCAGCTCGGCGGGGGGGCGCATTCAGTACTTC.

The genes are TRBV21-1 and TRBJ1-5. TRBV21-1 is given as a pseudogene. The CDR3 is made up of 15 amino acids. This CDR3 reads CASSKRSFMNQPQHF. CDR3 DNA sequence: TGTGCCAGCAGCAAACGGTCATTTATGAATCAGCCCCAGCATTTT.

This clone was observed a few times. The chain combines TRBV5-4 with TRBJ2-5; 10 nucleotides align to TRBD2. Trimming cost V 7 bases and J 1 base; bases outside gene matches: 10. Germline assignment: CDR1 SGHNT and CDR2 YYREEE (reference sequence). CDR3 length: 16 residues. The CDR3 nucleotides are TGTGCCAGCGGGTTCTTAGCGGGGGGACCCCAAGAGACCCAGTACTTC. The encoded protein is CASGFLAGGPQETQYF.

The chain employs TRBV6-5 and TRBJ1-1; 7 bases map to TRBD1. The CDR3 consists of 15 residues. The germline V gene has CDR1 MNHEY and CDR2 SVGAGI. The V gene end was trimmed by 6 bases and the J gene end by 3 bases; junction bases not matched to a gene: 10. The CDR3 spells CASRARQGLDTEAFF. The CDR3 DNA sequence: TGTGCCAGCAGGGCGCGACAGGGTTTGGACACTGAAGCTTTCTTT.

A word on this clone: Other DNA sequences in this specimen translate into the identical CDR3. The V gene is TRBV11-1, the J gene TRBJ1-1; D is perhaps TRBD1 (5 bases). Trimming shortened V by 0 bases and J by 3 bases, and 8 bases separated the two germline ends. Germline lookup yields CDR1 SGHAT and CDR2 FQDESV (reference sequence). CDR3 length: 14 residues. The CDR3 bases are TGTGCCAGCAGCTTAGCCCGGGGGTACACTGAAGCTTTCTTT. This translates into CASSLARGYTEAFF.

J is TRBJ2-7 and V is TRBV28; a possible D gene is TRBD1 (6 bases). Per germline, CDR1 MDHEN and CDR2 SYDVKM. This CDR3 has 18 residues. The V end was cut by 6 bases, the J end by 0 bases, with 24 bases between. The CDR3 sequence is CASRVAEIYRASSYEQYF. The DNA for the CDR3 is TGTGCCAGCAGGGTAGCTGAAATTTACAGGGCGAGCTCCTACGAGCAGTACTTC.

This chain joins TRBV19 and TRBJ1-5; D might be TRBD1 (5 bases). Germline values: CDR1 LNHDA, CDR2 SQIVND (reference sequence). V was trimmed by 6 bases and J by 8 bases, leaving 14 bases between them. CDR3 length equals 13 residues. CDR3 region: CASRTRDLEPQHF. CDR3 nucleotide sequence: TGTGCCAGTAGAACCCGGGACCTAGAGCCCCAGCATTTT.

V gene TRBV27 combines with J gene TRBJ2-3; 14 nucleotides match TRBD2. Germline CDR1 and CDR2: MNHEY and SMNVEV (reference sequence). CDR3 length: 15 amino acids. V dropped 5 bases and J dropped 9; count of bases not matched to a gene: 7. CDR3 sequence (DNA): TGTGCCAGCAGTCCGACTAGCGGGGGGGCCAGGACGCAGTATTTT. Translation: CASSPTSGGARTQYF.

The genes are TRBV7-2 and TRBJ2-1, with a weak D call TRBD2 (5 bases). The CDR3 totals 15 residues. V dropped 2 bases and J dropped 4 bases, with 12 bases sitting between them. Germline assignment: CDR1 SGHTA and CDR2 FQGNSA. CDR3 sequence reads: CASSLPRRGYNEQFF. DNA of the CDR3: TGTGCCAGCAGCTTACCCCGCCGGGGATACAATGAGCAGTTCTTC.

The chain is built from TRBV5-4 and TRBJ1-2; D is perhaps TRBD1 (6 bases). CDR1 SGHNT and CDR2 YYREEE come from the germline V gene (reference sequence). V lost 2 bases to trimming and J lost 8 bases, with 16 bases between them. The CDR3 sequence is 14 residues long. The CDR3 spells CASSFERGAGGYTF. In nucleotides, the CDR3 is TGTGCCAGCAGCTTTGAAAGGGGGGCCGGAGGCTACACCTTC.

The V gene is TRBV7-2, the J gene TRBJ1-3; D might be TRBD1 (5 bases). V lost 3 bases and J lost 3, with 18 bases in between. Germline CDR1 is SGHTA and CDR2 is FQGNSA. This CDR3 region has 17 residues. CDR3 coding DNA: TGTGCCAGCAGCTTCCAGCCTGGGGGGAGTAGTGGAAACACCATATATTTT. Protein: CASSFQPGGSSGNTIYF.